A selection of T cell receptor beta chains follows, all from one sample in a study of blood T cell repertoires in COVID-19. Data came from immunoSEQ multiplex PCR; TCRdb stores just in-frame clones and leaves some out. The sample includes under 400,000 clones, roughly nine tenths of them seen just once. Material: peripheral blood. These receptors were collected from a woman aged 55-69 years with COVID-19, enrolled during active disease. Each CDR3 is given with its conserved first and last residue. A D gene is named only where the DNA matches it firmly. A row's size may be missing; if present it is once, few, many or a size class.

size	J	length	D	V	DNA	CDR3
once	TRBJ2-7	12	TRBD1	TRBV28	TGTGCCAGCACGGACAGGGACTACGAGCAGTACTTC	CASTDRDYEQYF
.	TRBJ2-1	16	.	TRBV7-3	TGTGCCAGCAGCTTCGTGCGGGACAGCCGTACAAAGGCGCAGTTCTTC	CASSFVRDSRTKAQFF
.	TRBJ1-2	15	.	TRBV5-8	TGTGCCAGCAAGCGACAGGCACCCACTAACTATGGCTACACCTTC	CASKRQAPTNYGYTF
.	TRBJ2-5	15	TRBD1	TRBV5-6	TGTGCCAGCAGTTCCTACACCAGGGGGCAAGAGACCCAGTACTTC	CASSSYTRGQETQYF
.	TRBJ1-2	15	.	TRBV3-1/TRBV3-2	TGTGCCAGCAGCCGCCACGCGGGGGCAGGTAATGGCTACACCTTC	CASSRHAGAGNGYTF
.	TRBJ1-1	13	.	TRBV7-3	TGTGCCAGCAGCTTACAGGGGTGGACTGAAGCTTTCTTT	CASSLQGWTEAFF
.	TRBJ1-2	14	.	TRBV6-5	TGTGCCAGCAGTCCGGACAGTACACCTTATGGCTACACCTTC	CASSPDSTPYGYTF
few	TRBJ1-5	14	.	TRBV7-8	TGTGCCAGCAGCTTATGGCAGAGCAATCAGCCCCAGCATTTT	CASSLWQSNQPQHF
.	TRBJ1-2	14	.	TRBV6-1	TGTGCCAGCAGTTATCGTGAGACAGGACATGGCTACACCTTC	CASSYRETGHGYTF
.	TRBJ2-1	16	TRBD2	TRBV19	TGTGCCAGTAGTCCCACGGCGGGGGTCCCCCACAATGAGCAGTTCTTC	CASSPTAGVPHNEQFF
.	TRBJ2-6	18	TRBD1	TRBV2	TGTGCCAGCAGCTTCCGGGACAGGGGGTCATCTGGGGCCAACGTCCTGACTTTC	CASSFRDRGSSGANVLTF
.	TRBJ2-7	20	TRBD2	TRBV27	TGTGCCAGCAGTTTATATTGGGCGGGACTAGCGGGGGGCTCTTACTACGAGCAGTACTTC	CASSLYWAGLAGGSYYEQYF